This record looks at one T cell receptor beta chain sequence and its context. Its target is unknown. This entry belongs to a study of post-analysis software for immune sequencing data. Across the whole study: Relapsing-remitting, secondary progressive and progressive-relapsing multiple sclerosis courses were included.

General study results and limits: Controls had lower frequencies than patients of four or five TRBV segments, which included TRBV5-6, TRBV5-1 and TRBV20-1. Among multiple sclerosis patients, normalized Chao1 diversity was significantly below that of controls. Analysis by F measure revealed that same-batch samples clustered strongly together.

The CDR3 totals 13 residues. Germline CDR1 and CDR2: SQVTM and ANQGSEA. V was pared by 1 base and J by 5 bases, with 11 bases between. The TCR beta cDNA libraries carried unique molecular identifiers. Starting from roughly 1 to 10 million T cells, the study yielded 460,000 or so cDNA molecules. TCRdb processed the PCR reads anew with MiXCR; each CDR3 protein has one entry. The table has 650,000 to 850,000 distinct CDR3 sequences, roughly 50% seen once. This clonotype originated in a girl aged 5-17 years with multiple sclerosis. The V and J genes are TRBV29-1 and TRBJ1-1, with a possible D match to TRBD1 (5 bases). The source material was blood. CDR3 sequence (DNA): TGCAGCGTTGAAGGTCGGGGGTGGACTGAAGCTTTCTTT. Encoded protein: CSVEGRGWTEAFF.